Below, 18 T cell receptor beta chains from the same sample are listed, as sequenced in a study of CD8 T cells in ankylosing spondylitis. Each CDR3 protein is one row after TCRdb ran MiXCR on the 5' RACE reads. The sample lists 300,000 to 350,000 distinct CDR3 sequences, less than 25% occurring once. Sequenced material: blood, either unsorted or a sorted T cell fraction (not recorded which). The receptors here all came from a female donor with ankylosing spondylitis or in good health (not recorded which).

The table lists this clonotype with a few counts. The CDR3 sequence is CASSSNLGTEAFF. In DNA, the CDR3 is TGTGCCAGCAGCTCCAACTTGGGCACTGAAGCTTTCTTT. V is TRBV7-9 and J is TRBJ1-1; no definite D call. The CDR3 spans 13 residues. The germline CDR1 and CDR2 sequences are SEHNR and FQNEAQ (reference sequence). The ends were cut back, 4 bases at V and 4 bases at J, with 10 bases in the middle.

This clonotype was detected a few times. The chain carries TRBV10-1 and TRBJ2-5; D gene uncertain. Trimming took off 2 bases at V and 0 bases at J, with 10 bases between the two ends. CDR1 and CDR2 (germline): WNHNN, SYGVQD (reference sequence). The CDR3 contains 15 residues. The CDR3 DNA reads TGCGCCAGCAGTGAGATGGCCGGCCACCAAGAGACCCAGTACTTC. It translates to CASSEMAGHQETQYF.

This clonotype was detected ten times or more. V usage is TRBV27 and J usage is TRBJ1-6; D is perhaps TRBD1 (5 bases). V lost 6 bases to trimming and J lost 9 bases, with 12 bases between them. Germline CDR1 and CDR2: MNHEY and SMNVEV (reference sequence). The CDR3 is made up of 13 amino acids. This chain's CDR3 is CASRTGHLSPLHF. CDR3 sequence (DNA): TGTGCCAGCAGAACAGGCCACCTTTCACCCCTCCACTTT.

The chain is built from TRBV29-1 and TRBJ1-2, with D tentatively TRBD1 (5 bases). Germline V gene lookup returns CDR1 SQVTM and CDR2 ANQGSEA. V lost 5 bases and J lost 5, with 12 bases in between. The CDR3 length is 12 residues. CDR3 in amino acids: CSVKGATYGYTF. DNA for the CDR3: TGCAGCGTTAAAGGGGCGACGTATGGCTACACCTTC.

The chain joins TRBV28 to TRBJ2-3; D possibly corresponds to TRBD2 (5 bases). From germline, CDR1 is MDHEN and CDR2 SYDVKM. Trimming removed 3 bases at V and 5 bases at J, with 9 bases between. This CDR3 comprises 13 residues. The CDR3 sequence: CASSLEAGDTQYF. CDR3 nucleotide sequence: TGTGCCAGCAGTTTGGAGGCGGGAGATACGCAGTATTTT.

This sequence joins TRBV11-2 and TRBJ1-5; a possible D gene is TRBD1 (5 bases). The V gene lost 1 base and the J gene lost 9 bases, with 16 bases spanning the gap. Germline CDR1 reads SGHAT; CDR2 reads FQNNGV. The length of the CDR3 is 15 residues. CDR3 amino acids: CASSLGGHRPGPQHF. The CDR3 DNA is TGTGCCAGCAGCTTAGGCGGCCACAGGCCTGGGCCCCAGCATTTT.

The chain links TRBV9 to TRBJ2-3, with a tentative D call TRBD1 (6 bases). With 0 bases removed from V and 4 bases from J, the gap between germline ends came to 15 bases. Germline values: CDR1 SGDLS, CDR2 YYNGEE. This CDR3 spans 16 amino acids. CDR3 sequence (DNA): TGTGCCAGCAGCGTAGCTCTTAACAGGGCTTCAGATACGCAGTATTTT. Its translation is CASSVALNRASDTQYF.

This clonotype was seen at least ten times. The CDR3 sequence is CSVGSSAGEQYF. In nucleotides, the CDR3 is TGCAGCGTTGGATCCTCGGCCGGCGAGCAGTACTTC. The V and J genes are TRBV29-1 and TRBJ2-7; D unresolved. CDR1 and CDR2 (germline): SQVTM, ANQGSEA. CDR3 size: 12 residues. V dropped 4 bases and J dropped 6 bases, with 13 bases sitting between them.

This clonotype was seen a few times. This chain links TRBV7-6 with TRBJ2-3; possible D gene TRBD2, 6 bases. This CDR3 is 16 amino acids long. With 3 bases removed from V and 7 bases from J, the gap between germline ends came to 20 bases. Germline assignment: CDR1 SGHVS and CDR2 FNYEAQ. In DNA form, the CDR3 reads TGTGCCAGCAGCTTGGAACCGGGACTCACGACAAATACGCAGTATTTT. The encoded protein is CASSLEPGLTTNTQYF.

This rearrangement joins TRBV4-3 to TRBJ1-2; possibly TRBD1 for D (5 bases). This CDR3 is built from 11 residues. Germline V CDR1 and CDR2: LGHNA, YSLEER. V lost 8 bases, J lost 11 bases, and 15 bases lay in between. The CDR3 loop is CASGWGTGYTF. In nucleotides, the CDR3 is TGCGCCAGCGGATGGGGGACGGGGTACACCTTC.

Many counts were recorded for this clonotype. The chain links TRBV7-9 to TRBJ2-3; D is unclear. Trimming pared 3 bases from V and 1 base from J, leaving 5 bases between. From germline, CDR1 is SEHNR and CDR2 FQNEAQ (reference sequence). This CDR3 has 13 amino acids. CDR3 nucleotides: TGTGCCAGCAGCTTTGACCGCACAGATACGCAGTATTTT. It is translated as CASSFDRTDTQYF.

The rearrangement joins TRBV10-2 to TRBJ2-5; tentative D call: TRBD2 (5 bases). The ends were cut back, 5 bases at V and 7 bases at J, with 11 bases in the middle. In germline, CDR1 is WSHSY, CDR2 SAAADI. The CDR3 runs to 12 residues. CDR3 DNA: TGCGCCAGCAGTTGGGCCGAGGGGACCCAGTACTTC. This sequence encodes CASSWAEGTQYF.

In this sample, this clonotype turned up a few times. This chain's CDR3 is CASAPNRPILEQYF. The CDR3 bases are TGTGCCAGCGCCCCCAATAGACCCATCCTCGAGCAGTACTTC. The chain has TRBV27 and TRBJ2-7; D remains ambiguous. The germline V gene has CDR1 MNHEY and CDR2 SMNVEV (reference sequence). The CDR3 extends over 14 amino acids. The V end lost 8 bases, the J end lost 6 bases, and 20 bases lay between the germline ends.

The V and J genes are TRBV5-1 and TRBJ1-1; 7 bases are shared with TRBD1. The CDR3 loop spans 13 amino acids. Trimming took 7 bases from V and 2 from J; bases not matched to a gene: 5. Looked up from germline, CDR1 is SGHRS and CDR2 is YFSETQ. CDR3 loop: CASGRQGNTEAFF. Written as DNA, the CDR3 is TGCGCCAGCGGAAGACAGGGAAACACTGAAGCTTTCTTT.

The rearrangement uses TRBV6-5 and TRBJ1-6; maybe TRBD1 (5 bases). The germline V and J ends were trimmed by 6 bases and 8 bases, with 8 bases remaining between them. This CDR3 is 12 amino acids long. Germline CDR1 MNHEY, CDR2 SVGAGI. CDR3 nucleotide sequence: TGTGCCAGCAGGATGGGGGATTCACCCCTCCACTTT. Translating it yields CASRMGDSPLHF.

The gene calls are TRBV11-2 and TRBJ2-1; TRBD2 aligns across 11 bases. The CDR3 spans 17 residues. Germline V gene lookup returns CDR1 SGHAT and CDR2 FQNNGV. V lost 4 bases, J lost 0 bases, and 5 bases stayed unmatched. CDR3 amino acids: CASSYRTSGSSYNEQFF. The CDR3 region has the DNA TGTGCCAGCAGCTATCGGACTAGCGGGTCCTCCTACAATGAGCAGTTCTTC.

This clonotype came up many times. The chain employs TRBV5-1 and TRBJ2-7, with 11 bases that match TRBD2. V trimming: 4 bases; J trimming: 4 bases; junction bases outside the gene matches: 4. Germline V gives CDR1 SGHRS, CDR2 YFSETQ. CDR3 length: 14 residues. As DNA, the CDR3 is TGCGCCAGCAGCAGGACTAGCGGGCGTTACGAGCAGTACTTC. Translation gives CASSRTSGRYEQYF.

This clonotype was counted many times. The CDR3 sequence is CATSANYNEQFF. The CDR3 nucleotides are TGTGCTACTAGCGCAAACTACAATGAGCAGTTCTTC. J is TRBJ2-1 and V is TRBV18; the match to TRBD2 covers 7 bases. CDR1 is KGHSH and CDR2 is LQKENI in the germline V gene. The CDR3 sequence is 12 residues long.